This T cell receptor beta chain was obtained from a study of T cells in Graves' hyperthyroidism and ophthalmopathy. Amplified TCR beta CDR3 regions derived from RNA transcripts. TCR CDR3 underwent first-round RT-PCR with the HTBI primer set. From the multiplex PCR reads, TCRdb called clonotypes with MiXCR, one entry per CDR3 protein. This repertoire shows 600,000 to 750,000 distinct CDR3 sequences, 17% found once; its top ten account for roughly 16%. Stability of Graves' hyperthyroidism was defined as absent ophthalmopathy progression within 18 months. There are a few counts of this clonotype. The DNA is omitted, as the CDR3 cannot be located on it reliably, and the CDR3 follows TCRdb's listing. Germline V gene sequence: CDR1 WNHNN, CDR2 SYGVQD (reference sequence). The CDR3 length is 14 residues, termini included.

The V call is TRBV10-1, the J call TRBJ2-1; the table gives TRBD2 as D, unverified against the DNA. This TCR came from a man aged 45-65 years with Graves' hyperthyroidism. Sequenced: blood. This chain's CDR3 is CASSEVASGSSKFF.